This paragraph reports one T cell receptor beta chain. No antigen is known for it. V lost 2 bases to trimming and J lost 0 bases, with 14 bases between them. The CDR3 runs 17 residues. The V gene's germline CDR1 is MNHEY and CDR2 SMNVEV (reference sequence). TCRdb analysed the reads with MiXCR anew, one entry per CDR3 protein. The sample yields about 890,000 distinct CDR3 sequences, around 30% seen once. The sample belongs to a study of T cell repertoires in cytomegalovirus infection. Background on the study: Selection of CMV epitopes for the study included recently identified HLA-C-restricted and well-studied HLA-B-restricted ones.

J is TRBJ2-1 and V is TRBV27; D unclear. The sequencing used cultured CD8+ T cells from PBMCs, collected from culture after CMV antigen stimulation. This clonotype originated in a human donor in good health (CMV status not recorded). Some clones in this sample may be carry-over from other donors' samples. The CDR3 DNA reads TGTGCCAGCAGTTTACTGTCCCCGCCGAGCTCCTACAATGAGCAGTTCTTC. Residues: CASSLLSPPSSYNEQFF.